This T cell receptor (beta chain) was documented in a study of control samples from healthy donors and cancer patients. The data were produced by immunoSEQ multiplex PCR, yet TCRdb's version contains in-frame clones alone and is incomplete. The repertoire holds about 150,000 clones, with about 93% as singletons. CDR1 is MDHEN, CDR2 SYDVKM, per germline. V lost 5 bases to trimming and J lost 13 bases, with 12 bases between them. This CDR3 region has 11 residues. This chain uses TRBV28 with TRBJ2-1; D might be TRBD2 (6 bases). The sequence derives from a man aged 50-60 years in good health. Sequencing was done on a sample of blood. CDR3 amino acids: CASSPGLIQFF. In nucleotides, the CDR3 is TGTGCCAGCAGTCCGGGACTTATCCAGTTCTTC.